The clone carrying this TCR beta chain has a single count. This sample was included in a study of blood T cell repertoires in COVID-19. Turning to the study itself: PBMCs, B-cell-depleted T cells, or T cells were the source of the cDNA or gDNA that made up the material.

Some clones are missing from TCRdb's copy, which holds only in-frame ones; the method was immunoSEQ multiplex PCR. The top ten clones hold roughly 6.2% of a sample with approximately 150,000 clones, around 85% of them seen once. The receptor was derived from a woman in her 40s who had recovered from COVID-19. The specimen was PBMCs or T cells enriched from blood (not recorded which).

The CDR3 loop reads CASSCCAGDKGQPQHF. CDR3 coding DNA: TGCGCCAGCAGCTGCTGTGCAGGGGATAAGGGTCAGCCCCAGCATTTT. This chain joins TRBV5-1 and TRBJ1-5, with D maybe TRBD1 (6 bases). The CDR3 sequence is 16 residues long. The V gene lost 3 bases and the J gene lost 6 bases, with 19 bases spanning the gap. Germline CDR1 reads SGHRS; CDR2 reads YFSETQ.